These 27 T cell receptor beta chains were all obtained from the same sample, sequenced in a study of cytomegalovirus exposure and HLA in healthy donors. This PCR relied on a set of 60 Vbeta primers and 13 Jbeta primers. Data came from immunoSEQ multiplex PCR; TCRdb stores just in-frame clones and leaves some out. The sample's table shows 30,000 to 35,000 clones. Sequences were obtained from PBMCs. These receptors were collected from a woman aged 40-49 years in good health and CMV-seropositive.

The chain recombines TRBV9 with TRBJ2-1; 7 nucleotides match TRBD2. CDR1 and CDR2 (germline): SGDLS, YYNGEE. Trimming at V came to 1 base and at J to 3 bases, leaving 7 bases not matched to a gene. The CDR3 runs 16 residues. The DNA for the CDR3 is TGTGCCAGCAGCGTAAACCCGGGGGGTTTCTACAATGAGCAGTTCTTC. Its translation is CASSVNPGGFYNEQFF.

The chain recombines TRBV25-1 with TRBJ2-1; no reliable D call. The CDR3 contains 16 residues. CDR1 and CDR2 from the germline V gene are MGHDK and SYGVNS. The germline V and J ends were trimmed by 8 bases and 4 bases, with 21 bases remaining between them. The CDR3 region is CASLVRKPKFYNEQFF. CDR3 sequence (DNA): TGTGCCAGCCTCGTGAGGAAGCCTAAGTTTTACAATGAGCAGTTCTTC.

The chain is built from TRBV30 and TRBJ1-6; 7 bases map to TRBD1. Germline CDR1 reads GTSNPN; CDR2 reads SVGIG (reference sequence). This CDR3 is 16 amino acids long. The junction had 9 bases not matched to a gene; V was cut back by 3 bases and J by 4 bases. CDR3 in amino acids: CAWSATRTGYNSPLHF. The CDR3 DNA reads as TGTGCCTGGAGCGCCACCAGGACAGGATATAATTCACCCCTCCACTTT.

V gene TRBV9 combines with J gene TRBJ2-3; 10 bases agree with TRBD2. J lost 5 bases, V lost 0 bases, and 6 bases had no gene match. CDR3 length equals 16 residues. CDR1 and CDR2 (germline): SGDLS, YYNGEE. CDR3 bases: TGTGCCAGCAGCGTAGGGCTAGCGGGGGCGGAAGATACGCAGTATTTT. Protein: CASSVGLAGAEDTQYF.

CDR3 in amino acids: CASSQRGQGDNEQFF. CDR3 in DNA: TGCGCCAGCAGCCAAAGGGGACAGGGGGACAATGAGCAGTTCTTC. The rearrangement joins TRBV4-1 to TRBJ2-1; 11 positions match TRBD1. Germline CDR1 is MGHRA and CDR2 is YSYEKL. Trimming took 2 bases from V and 5 from J; bases not matched to a gene: 2. The length of the CDR3 is 15 residues.

CDR3 loop: CASSLESGLLDRTDTQYF. CDR3 nucleotides: TGCGCCAGCAGCTTGGAGTCAGGGCTGCTAGACCGCACAGATACGCAGTATTTT. The chain joins TRBV5-1 to TRBJ2-3, with a tentative D call TRBD1 (5 bases). Trimming pared 0 bases from V and 1 base from J, leaving 18 bases between. The CDR3 extends over 18 amino acids. The V gene's germline CDR1 is SGHRS and CDR2 YFSETQ. Full variable domain (missing parts from reference TRBV5-1 and TRBJ2-3): KAGVTQTPRYLIKTRGQQVTLSCSPISGHRSVSWYQQTPGQGLQFLFEYFSETQRNKGNFPGRFSGRQFSNSRSEMNVSTLELGDSALYLCASSLESGLLDRTDTQYFGPGTRLTVL.

The rearrangement joins TRBV28 to TRBJ1-4; D unclear. Deletions cut 6 bases from V and 7 bases from J, with 9 bases between. The length of the CDR3 is 12 residues. Germline-derived CDR1 and CDR2 are MDHEN and SYDVKM. CDR3 region: CASSPGGEKLFF. CDR3 DNA: TGTGCCAGCAGCCCGGGAGGTGAAAAACTGTTTTTT.

The chain uses TRBV1 and TRBJ2-1; TRBD2 is the table's D call and was not checked against the DNA. TRBV1 is marked as a pseudogene. This CDR3 is built from 15 residues. The CDR3 sequence: CTSGPTSGSRGEQFF. CDR3 nucleotides: TGCACCAGCGGACCTACTAGCGGGAGTAGGGGTGAGCAGTTCTTC.

V gene TRBV2 combines with J gene TRBJ2-1, with 12 positions matching TRBD1. The CDR3 totals 14 residues. The germline gives CDR1 SNHLY, CDR2 FYNNEI. Trimming took 6 bases from V and 8 from J; bases not matched to a gene: 5. The CDR3 protein is CASRGTGGKDEQFF. In nucleotides, the CDR3 is TGTGCCAGCAGAGGGACAGGGGGCAAGGATGAGCAGTTCTTC.

CDR3 DNA: TGTGCCAGCAGTGAAGGCGCTATGCTCCGTCCTGAGCAGTTCTTC. It yields the protein CASSEGAMLRPEQFF. The chain employs TRBV2 and TRBJ2-1, with D unresolved. Germline loops: CDR1 SNHLY, CDR2 FYNNEI. The CDR3 sequence is 15 residues long. Trimming shortened V by 1 base and J by 9 bases, and 16 bases separated the two germline ends.

The V and J genes are TRBV7-8 and TRBJ2-5; 10 nucleotides line up with TRBD1. The J call may not be correct, given that the DNA end is closer to TRBJ2-7. The V gene's germline CDR1 is SGHVS and CDR2 FQNEAQ. There are 15 residues in the CDR3. The DNA of the CDR3 is TGTGCCAGCAGCCGTGGACAGGGGGGTTTTTACGAGCAGTACTTC. It encodes CASSRGQGGFYEQYF.

The chain has TRBV27 and TRBJ1-5; 8 bases map to TRBD1. Germline assignment: CDR1 MNHEY and CDR2 SMNVEV (reference sequence). The CDR3 extends over 15 amino acids. V dropped 4 bases and J dropped 5; count of bases not matched to a gene: 7. CDR3 loop: CASSSDRGRDQPQHF. CDR3 in DNA: TGTGCCAGCAGTTCTGACAGGGGCAGGGATCAGCCCCAGCATTTT.

The chain couples TRBV7-9 to TRBJ1-4, with TRBD1 as a possible D gene (5 bases). The length of the CDR3 is 14 residues. Germline V CDR1 and CDR2: SEHNR, FQNEAQ (reference sequence). The germline V and J ends were trimmed by 2 bases and 8 bases, with 12 bases remaining between them. The CDR3 region has the DNA TGTGCCAGCAGCTTATCAGACAGTTGGGAAAAACTGTTTTTT. It is translated as CASSLSDSWEKLFF.

V and J are TRBV5-1 and TRBJ2-5; 9 bases fit TRBD1. V trimming: 5 bases; J trimming: 3 bases; junction bases outside the gene matches: 11. This CDR3 is built from 16 residues. Germline V CDR1 and CDR2: SGHRS, YFSETQ. The CDR3, as DNA: TGCGCCAGCAGTATACTTACCGGGACAGGGAAAGAGACCCAGTACTTC. As protein: CASSILTGTGKETQYF. Full variable domain (rest looked up from reference TRBV5-1 and TRBJ2-5): KAGVTQTPRYLIKTRGQQVTLSCSPISGHRSVSWYQQTPGQGLQFLFEYFSETQRNKGNFPGRFSGRQFSNSRSEMNVSTLELGDSALYLCASSILTGTGKETQYFGPGTRLLVL.

The genes are TRBV9 and TRBJ2-7; TRBD1 is a possible D gene (6 bases). Germline CDR1 reads SGDLS; CDR2 reads YYNGEE. The V end lost 2 bases, the J end lost 2 bases, and 11 bases lay between the germline ends. This CDR3 contains 14 residues. The CDR3 sequence: CASSVDSRPYEQYF. CDR3 DNA sequence: TGTGCCAGCAGCGTGGACAGCCGTCCCTACGAGCAGTACTTC.

This chain connects TRBV4-3 to TRBJ2-7, with 9 bases matching TRBD1. J lost 7 bases, V lost 0 bases, and 7 bases had no gene match. The CDR3 runs 15 residues. CDR1 is LGHNA and CDR2 is YSLEER in the germline V gene. Here the CDR3 DNA reads TGCGCCAGCAGCCAAGATGTACAGGGGGCACGGGAGCAGTACTTC. Protein sequence: CASSQDVQGAREQYF.

V usage is TRBV2 and J usage is TRBJ2-3, with TRBD2 identical over 9 bases. The germline V gene encodes CDR1 SNHLY and CDR2 FYNNEI. The junction had 5 bases not matched to a gene; V was cut back by 5 bases and J by 2 bases. CDR3 size: 15 residues. The CDR3 nucleotides read TGTGCCAGCAGTCCGGGACTAGCTGCCACAGATACGCAGTATTTT. Its protein is CASSPGLAATDTQYF.

This CDR3 is CASSQGQGYIQYF. CDR3 nucleotides: TGCGCCAGCAGCCAGGGACAGGGGTACATTCAGTACTTC. The chain joins TRBV4-1 to TRBJ2-4; TRBD1 matches at 10 bases. Germline CDR1 MGHRA, CDR2 YSYEKL. The CDR3 is made up of 13 amino acids. Trimming cost V 3 bases and J 8 bases; bases outside gene matches: 1.

The V and J genes are TRBV5-1 and TRBJ1-1; a weak D match, TRBD1 (6 bases). Germline loops: CDR1 SGHRS, CDR2 YFSETQ. The CDR3 is 15 residues long. V shed 5 bases and J shed 0 bases, with 14 bases lying between them. In DNA, the CDR3 is TGCGCCAGCAGGTCGTCGGGGGGCCTGAACACTGAAGCTTTCTTT. Its protein is CASRSSGGLNTEAFF.

The chain is built from TRBV5-1 and TRBJ2-7, with a possible D match to TRBD2 (6 bases). Trimming shortened V by 4 bases and J by 4 bases, and 15 bases separated the two germline ends. The CDR3 loop spans 14 amino acids. CDR1 and CDR2 from the germline V gene are SGHRS and YFSETQ. The CDR3, as DNA: TGCGCCAGCAGCATCGCGGGATCAAAGTACGAGCAGTACTTC. Its protein is CASSIAGSKYEQYF. Together with reference TRBV5-1 and TRBJ2-7, the CDR3 gives the full variable domain: KAGVTQTPRYLIKTRGQQVTLSCSPISGHRSVSWYQQTPGQGLQFLFEYFSETQRNKGNFPGRFSGRQFSNSRSEMNVSTLELGDSALYLCASSIAGSKYEQYFGPGTRLTVT.

The chain combines TRBV30 with TRBJ1-2, with a tentative D call TRBD1 (6 bases). The CDR3 has 14 residues. Trimming stripped 0 bases from V and 8 bases from J, with 16 bases between. Germline CDR1 GTSNPN, CDR2 SVGIG (reference sequence). The CDR3 loop is CAWSVPTGGIGYTF. The CDR3 nucleotides read TGTGCCTGGAGTGTCCCGACGGGGGGCATAGGCTACACCTTC.

The chain links TRBV11-2 to TRBJ2-7; 14 positions agree with TRBD2. The CDR3 is 15 residues long. J gave up 10 bases and V 1 base, and 6 bases lay outside the gene matches. Looked up from germline, CDR1 is SGHAT and CDR2 is FQNNGV. In DNA, the CDR3 is TGTGCCAGCAGCTTAGTAGGGACTAGCGGGAGTGTCCAGTACTTC. It specifies CASSLVGTSGSVQYF.

The rearrangement uses TRBV27 and TRBJ1-1; D unresolved. Trimming stripped 2 bases from V and 4 bases from J, with 8 bases between. This CDR3 region has 13 residues. Germline values: CDR1 MNHEY, CDR2 SMNVEV (reference sequence). The DNA of the CDR3 is TGTGCCAGCAGTTTAGCGGCAGTCACTGAAGCTTTCTTT. This gives the protein CASSLAAVTEAFF.

The rearrangement uses TRBV28 and TRBJ2-1; TRBD2 matches 7 bases. Germline lookup yields CDR1 MDHEN and CDR2 SYDVKM. The CDR3 covers 14 residues. Trimming at V came to 6 bases and at J to 7 bases, leaving 9 bases not matched to a gene. This CDR3 reads CASRELAPGNEQFF. CDR3 sequence (DNA): TGTGCCAGCAGGGAACTAGCGCCAGGGAATGAGCAGTTCTTC.

The V call is TRBV11-2, the J call TRBJ2-3; 8 bases fit TRBD1. The CDR3 contains 17 residues. V dropped 6 bases and J dropped 1; count of bases not matched to a gene: 12. Germline-derived CDR1 and CDR2 are SGHAT and FQNNGV. For the CDR3, the DNA is TGTGCCAGCAGTCCGGGCCGACGGGACAGGCGCACAGATACGCAGTATTTT. It specifies CASSPGRRDRRTDTQYF. The full variable domain, with the rest looked up from reference TRBV11-2 and TRBJ2-3, is EAGVAQSPRYKIIEKRQSVAFWCNPISGHATLYWYQQILGQGPKLLIQFQNNGVVDDSQLPKDRFSAERLKGVDSTLKIQPAKLEDSAVYLCASSPGRRDRRTDTQYFGPGTRLTVL.

The chain couples TRBV5-1 to TRBJ2-7, with 8 bases matching TRBD1. The length of the CDR3 is 13 residues. V dropped 4 bases and J dropped 3; count of bases not matched to a gene: 3. Per germline, CDR1 SGHRS and CDR2 YFSETQ. In DNA, the CDR3 is TGCGCCAGCAGCCAGGGGGCTGGCTACGAGCAGTACTTC. As protein: CASSQGAGYEQYF. Complete variable domain (other parts from reference TRBV5-1 and TRBJ2-7): KAGVTQTPRYLIKTRGQQVTLSCSPISGHRSVSWYQQTPGQGLQFLFEYFSETQRNKGNFPGRFSGRQFSNSRSEMNVSTLELGDSALYLCASSQGAGYEQYFGPGTRLTVT.

V and J are TRBV7-2 and TRBJ2-3; 9 bases are a match to TRBD2. V gave up 8 bases and J gave up 6 bases; unmatched junction bases: 12. The CDR3 is 15 residues long. Germline V gene lookup returns CDR1 SGHTA and CDR2 FQGNSA. The CDR3 reads CASGVRSGRHDTQYF. The CDR3 nucleotides are TGTGCCAGCGGGGTCAGGAGCGGGAGGCACGATACGCAGTATTTT. The full variable domain, completed using reference TRBV7-2 and TRBJ2-3, is GAGVSQSPSNKVTEKGKDVELRCDPISGHTALYWYRQSLGQGLEFLIYFQGNSAPDKSGLPSDRFSAERTGGSVSTLTIQRTQQEDSAVYLCASGVRSGRHDTQYFGPGTRLTVL.